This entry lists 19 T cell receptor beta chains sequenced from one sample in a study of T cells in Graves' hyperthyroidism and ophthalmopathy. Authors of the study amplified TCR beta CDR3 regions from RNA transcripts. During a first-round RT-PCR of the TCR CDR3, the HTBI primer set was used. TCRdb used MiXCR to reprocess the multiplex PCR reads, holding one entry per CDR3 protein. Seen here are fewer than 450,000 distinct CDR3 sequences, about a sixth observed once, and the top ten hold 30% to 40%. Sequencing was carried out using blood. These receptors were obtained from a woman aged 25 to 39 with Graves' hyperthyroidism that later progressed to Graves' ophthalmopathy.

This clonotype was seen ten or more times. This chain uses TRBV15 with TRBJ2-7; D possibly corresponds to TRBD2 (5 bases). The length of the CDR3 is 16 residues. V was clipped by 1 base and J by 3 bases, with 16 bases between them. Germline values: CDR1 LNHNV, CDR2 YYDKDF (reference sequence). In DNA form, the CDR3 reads TGTGCCACCAGCAGAGTTGATATGAGTGGGAGCTACGAGCAGTACTTC. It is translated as CATSRVDMSGSYEQYF. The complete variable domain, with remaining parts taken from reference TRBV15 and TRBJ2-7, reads DAMVIQNPRYQVTQFGKPVTLSCSQTLNHNVMYWYQQKSSQAPKLLFHYYDKDFNNEADTPDNFQSRRPNTSFCFLDIRSPGLGDTAMYLCATSRVDMSGSYEQYFGPGTRLTVT.

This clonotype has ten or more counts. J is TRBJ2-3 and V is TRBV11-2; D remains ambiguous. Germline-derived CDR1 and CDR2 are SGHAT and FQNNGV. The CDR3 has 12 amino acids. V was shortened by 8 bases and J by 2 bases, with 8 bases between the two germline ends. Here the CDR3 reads CASSDLTDTQYF. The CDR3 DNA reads TGTGCCAGCTCCGACCTCACAGATACGCAGTATTTT.

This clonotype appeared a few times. In nucleotides, the CDR3 is TGTGCCAGCAGCGCGTCTAGCGGGAGTAATGAGCAGTTCTTC. Its protein is CASSASSGSNEQFF. The chain is built from TRBV9 and TRBJ2-1; 10 bases are a match to TRBD2. The CDR3 runs to 14 residues. Germline assignment: CDR1 SGDLS and CDR2 YYNGEE. Trimming at V came to 3 bases and at J to 7 bases, leaving 4 bases not matched to a gene.

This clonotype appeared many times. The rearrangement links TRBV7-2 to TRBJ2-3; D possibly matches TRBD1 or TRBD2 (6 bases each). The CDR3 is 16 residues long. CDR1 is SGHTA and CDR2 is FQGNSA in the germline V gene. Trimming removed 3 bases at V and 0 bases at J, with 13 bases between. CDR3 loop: CASSLLPGASTDTQYF. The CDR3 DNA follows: TGTGCCAGCAGCTTGTTACCGGGGGCCAGCACAGATACGCAGTATTTT.

The CDR3 sequence: CASSSTLGLAYADEKLFF. CDR3 nucleotides: TGTGCCAGCAGCTCAACCCTAGGATTGGCGTACGCTGATGAAAAACTGTTTTTT. The chain is built from TRBV7-9 and TRBJ1-4; D gene unclear. Trimming left V 4 bases short and J 6 bases short, with 24 bases between. The CDR3 covers 18 residues. In germline, CDR1 is SEHNR, CDR2 FQNEAQ (reference sequence).

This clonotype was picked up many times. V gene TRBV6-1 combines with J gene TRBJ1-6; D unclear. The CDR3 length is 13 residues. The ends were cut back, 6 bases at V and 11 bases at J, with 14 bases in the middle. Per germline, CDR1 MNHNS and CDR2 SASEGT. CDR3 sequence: CASRLRVSTPLHF. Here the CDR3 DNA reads TGTGCCAGCAGGTTGAGAGTCTCTACACCCCTCCACTTT.

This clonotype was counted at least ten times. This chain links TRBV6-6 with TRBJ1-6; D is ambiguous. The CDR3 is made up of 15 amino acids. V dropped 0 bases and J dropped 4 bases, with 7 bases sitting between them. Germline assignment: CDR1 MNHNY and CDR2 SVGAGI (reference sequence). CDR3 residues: CASSYSMGYNSPLHF. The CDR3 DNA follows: TGTGCCAGCAGTTACTCGATGGGTTATAATTCACCCCTCCACTTT.

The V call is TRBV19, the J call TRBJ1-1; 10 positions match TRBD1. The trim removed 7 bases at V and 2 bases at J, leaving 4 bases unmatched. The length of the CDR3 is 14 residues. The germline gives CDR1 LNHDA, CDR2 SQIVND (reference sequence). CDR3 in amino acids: CASILTGGNTEAFF. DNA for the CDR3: TGTGCCAGTATCCTGACAGGGGGCAACACTGAAGCTTTCTTT.

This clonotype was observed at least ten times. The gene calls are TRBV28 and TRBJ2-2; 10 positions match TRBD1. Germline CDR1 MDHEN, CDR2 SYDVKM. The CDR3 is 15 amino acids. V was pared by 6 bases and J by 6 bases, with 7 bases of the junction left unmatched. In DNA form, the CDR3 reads TGTGCCAGCAGCCTAGACAGGGGGCATTCCGGGGAGCTGTTTTTT. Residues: CASSLDRGHSGELFF.

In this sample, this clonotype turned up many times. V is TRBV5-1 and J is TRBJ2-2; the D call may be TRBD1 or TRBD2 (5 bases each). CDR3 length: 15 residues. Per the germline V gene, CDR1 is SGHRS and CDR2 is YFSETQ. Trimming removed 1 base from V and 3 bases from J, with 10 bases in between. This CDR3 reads CASSLYGAYTGELFF. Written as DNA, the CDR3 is TGCGCCAGCAGCTTGTACGGGGCCTACACCGGGGAGCTGTTTTTT.

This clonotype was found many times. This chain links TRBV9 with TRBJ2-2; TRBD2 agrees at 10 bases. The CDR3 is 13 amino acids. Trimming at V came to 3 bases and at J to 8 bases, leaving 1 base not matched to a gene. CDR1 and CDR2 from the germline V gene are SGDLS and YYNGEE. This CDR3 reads CASSASGSGELFF. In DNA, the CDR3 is TGTGCCAGCAGCGCTAGCGGGAGTGGGGAGCTGTTTTTT.

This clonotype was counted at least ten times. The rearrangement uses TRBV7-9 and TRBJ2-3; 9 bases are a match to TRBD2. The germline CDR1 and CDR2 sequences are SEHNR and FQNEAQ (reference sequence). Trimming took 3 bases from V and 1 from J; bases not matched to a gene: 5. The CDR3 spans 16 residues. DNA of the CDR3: TGTGCCAGCAGCTTCAGCGGGGGGACAGGCACAGATACGCAGTATTTT. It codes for CASSFSGGTGTDTQYF.

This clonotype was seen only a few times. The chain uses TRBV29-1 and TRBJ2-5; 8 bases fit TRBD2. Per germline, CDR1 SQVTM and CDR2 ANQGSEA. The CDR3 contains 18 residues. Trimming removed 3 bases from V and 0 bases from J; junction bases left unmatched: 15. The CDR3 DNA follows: TGCAGCGTTGACGGGGTCGATGTCCTAGCGGGTCACCAAGAGACCCAGTACTTC. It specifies CSVDGVDVLAGHQETQYF.

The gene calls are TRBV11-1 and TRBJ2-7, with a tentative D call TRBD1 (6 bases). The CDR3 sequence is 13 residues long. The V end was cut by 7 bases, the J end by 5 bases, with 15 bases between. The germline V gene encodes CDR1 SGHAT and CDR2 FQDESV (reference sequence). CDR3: CASNKDPGDEQYF. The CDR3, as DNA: TGTGCCAGCAACAAGGACCCAGGGGACGAGCAGTACTTC. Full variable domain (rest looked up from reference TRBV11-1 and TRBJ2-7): EAEVAQSPRYKITEKSQAVAFWCDPISGHATLYWYRQILGQGPELLVQFQDESVVDDSQLPKDRFSAERLKGVDSTLKIQPAELGDSAMYLCASNKDPGDEQYFGPGTRLTVT.

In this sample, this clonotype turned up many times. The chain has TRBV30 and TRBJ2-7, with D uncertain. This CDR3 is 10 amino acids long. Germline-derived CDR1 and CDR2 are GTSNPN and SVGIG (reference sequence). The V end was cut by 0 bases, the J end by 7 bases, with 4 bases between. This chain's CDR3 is CAWSVTEQYF. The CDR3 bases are TGTGCCTGGAGTGTAACAGAGCAGTACTTC. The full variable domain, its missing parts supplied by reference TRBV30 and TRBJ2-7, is SQTIHQWPATLVQPVGSPLSLECTVEGTSNPNLYWYRQAAGRGLQLLFYSVGIGQISSEVPQNLSASRPQDRQFILSSKKLLLSDSGFYLCAWSVTEQYFGPGTRLTVT.

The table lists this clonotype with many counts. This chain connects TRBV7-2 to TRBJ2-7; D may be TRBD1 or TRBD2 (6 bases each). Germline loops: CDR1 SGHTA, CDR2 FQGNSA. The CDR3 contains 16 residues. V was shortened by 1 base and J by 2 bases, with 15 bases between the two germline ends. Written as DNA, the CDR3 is TGTGCCAGCAGCTTAGGGGGCAGGGGACTTACCTACGAGCAGTACTTC. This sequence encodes CASSLGGRGLTYEQYF.

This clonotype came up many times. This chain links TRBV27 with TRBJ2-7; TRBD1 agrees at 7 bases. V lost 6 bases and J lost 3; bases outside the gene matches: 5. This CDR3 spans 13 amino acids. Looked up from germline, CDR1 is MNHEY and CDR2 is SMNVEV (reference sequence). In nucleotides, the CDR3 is TGTGCCAGCAGCCTGACAGGGATCTACGAGCAGTACTTC. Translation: CASSLTGIYEQYF.

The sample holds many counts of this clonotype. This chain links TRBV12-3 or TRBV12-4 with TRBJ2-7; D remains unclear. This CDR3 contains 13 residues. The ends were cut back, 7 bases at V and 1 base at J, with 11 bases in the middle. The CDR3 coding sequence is TGTGCCAGCAAGGTGGACGGATCCTACGAGCAGTACTTC. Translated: CASKVDGSYEQYF.

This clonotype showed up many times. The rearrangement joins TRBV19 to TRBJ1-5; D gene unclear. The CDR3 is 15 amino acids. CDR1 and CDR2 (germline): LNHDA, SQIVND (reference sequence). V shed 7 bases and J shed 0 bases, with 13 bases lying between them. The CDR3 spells CASNLGRYSNQPQHF. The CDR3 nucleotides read TGTGCCAGTAACCTCGGCCGTTATAGCAATCAGCCCCAGCATTTT.